This TCR beta chain is drawn from a study of breast tumors, draining lymph nodes, adjacent tissues. Study-wide results and caveats: Tumor T cell lymph node origin was a supported hypothesis, not proven. Tumors had less TCR diversity than lymph nodes, more than nontumor tissue. Most tumor T cells seemingly derive from lymph node, then expand in tumor. Tumor and nontumor repertoires were significantly more similar in luminal-like than in basal-like breast cancer.

TCRdb called the multiplex PCR reads again in MiXCR, with one record for every CDR3 protein. The sample includes some 170,000 distinct CDR3 sequences, approximately 30% of them seen just once. This clonotype has a count of ten or more. Its specificity is not known. Axillary draining lymph nodes of breast cancer patients supplied the node samples. Sequencing used axillary lymph node tissue. The clonotype comes from a female donor with breast cancer. Some clones in this sample may be carry-over from other donors' samples.

The CDR3: CASSQTGGGPDTQYF. As DNA, the CDR3 is TGCGCCAGCAGCCAAACAGGGGGCGGCCCAGATACGCAGTATTTT. The chain joins TRBV4-3 to TRBJ2-3, with 9 bases identical to TRBD1. The V segment lost 2 bases and the J segment 4 bases; nucleotides outside the gene matches: 4. Germline V gene sequence: CDR1 LGHNA, CDR2 YSLEER. This CDR3 is 15 amino acids long.